This T cell receptor beta chain was profiled in a study of T cell responses to AZD1222 COVID-19 vaccine. Study-wide points: CD4 TCRs associated with vaccination spanned spike, dominating at 160-218 and 743-854.

In regard to this clone: Its antigen is undetermined.

Losses at the gene ends were 4 bases for V and 1 base for J; bases not matched to a gene: 4. CDR1 and CDR2 (germline): MNHEY, SVGEGT. This CDR3 region has 16 residues. Measured with immunoSEQ multiplex PCR; TCRdb has only the in-frame clones, and not every one. The sample yields around 200,000 clones, roughly 88% seen once. This sequence originates from an adult in good health. The source material was peripheral blood, sampled on day 0 of AZD1222 vaccination. The chain is built from TRBV6-2 or TRBV6-3 and TRBJ2-1, with 10 bases that match TRBD2. CDR3 sequence reads: CASSFSGGPSYNEQFF. The CDR3 DNA is TGTGCCAGCAGTTTTAGCGGGGGGCCATCCTACAATGAGCAGTTCTTC.